This T cell receptor beta chain was identified during a study of tumor and adjacent non-tumor tissue in lung cancer. Study context: Aged about 31 to 76 years, patients included about 11 men and a few women with stage I to III disease. Some 4.2 million productive TCRbeta reads were obtained per sample on average. Findings of the study overall: TCR diversity was significantly greater in tumor than normal lung tissue.

RNA was extracted from bulk tissue without any cell sorting. As to this clonotype: Its specificity is not known. One junction end does not reproduce the germline sequence, and a read error may be involved.

This CDR3 contains 17 residues. CDR1 is SGHAT, CDR2 FQNNGV, per germline. TCRbeta libraries were built with three rounds of nested PCR, modified from ARM-PCR. TCRdb reprocessed the multiplex PCR reads with MiXCR, giving one entry per CDR3 protein. Among under 95,000 distinct CDR3 sequences listed, roughly 62% were seen once. The chain links TRBV11-2 to TRBJ2-1, with TRBD2 identical over 9 bases. Sequenced material: lung tumor tissue. The TCR originated in a man between 65 and 80 years old with non-small cell lung cancer. This CDR3 reads CASSISGSASGMTSQSF. The CDR3 bases are TGTGCCAGCAGCATTAGCGGTTCGGCTAGCGGGATGACGAGTCAGTCCTTC.